These 18 T cell receptor beta chains came from one sample sequenced in a study of response to subunit inactivated influenza vaccine. TCRdb processed the RT-PCR reads anew with MiXCR; each CDR3 protein has one entry. The table includes 590,000 or so distinct CDR3 sequences, 12% to 15% detected once. This material consisted of PBMCs from blood, taken approximately 15 days before vaccination. The source is a man aged 45-65 years who received an inactivated influenza vaccine.

The table lists this clonotype with many counts. The chain links TRBV11-2 to TRBJ2-3; TRBD2 agrees at 11 bases. The germline CDR1 and CDR2 sequences are SGHAT and FQNNGV. The CDR3 spans 16 residues. V lost 4 bases, J lost 0 bases, and 3 bases stayed unmatched. CDR3 sequence (DNA): TGTGCCAGCAGCTCCCTAGCGGGAGGTAGCACAGATACGCAGTATTTT. Translating gives CASSSLAGGSTDTQYF.

In its sample, this clonotype was seen a few times. This chain connects TRBV7-9 to TRBJ2-5; the match to TRBD1 covers 8 bases. Trimming took 5 bases from V and 0 from J; bases not matched to a gene: 5. Germline-derived CDR1 and CDR2 are SEHNR and FQNEAQ (reference sequence). This CDR3 spans 15 amino acids. The CDR3 loop reads CASSRQGNNQETQYF. The CDR3 nucleotides are TGTGCCAGCAGCCGACAGGGGAACAACCAAGAGACCCAGTACTTC.

This chain's CDR3 is CASRPATSGTNEQFF. In DNA form, the CDR3 reads TGTGCCAGCAGGCCAGCGACTAGCGGGACCAATGAGCAGTTCTTC. This chain connects TRBV12-3 or TRBV12-4 to TRBJ2-1, with 11 bases aligning to TRBD2. V gave up 6 bases and J gave up 6 bases; unmatched junction bases: 7. This CDR3 region has 15 residues.

The J gene is TRBJ1-1, the V gene TRBV7-8; D remains ambiguous. The CDR3 loop spans 13 amino acids. Germline lookup yields CDR1 SGHVS and CDR2 FQNEAQ. V dropped 6 bases and J dropped 1 base, with 9 bases sitting between them. The CDR3: CASRATENTEAFF. The CDR3 nucleotides are TGTGCCAGCAGGGCTACAGAGAACACTGAAGCTTTCTTT.

This chain links TRBV10-3 with TRBJ2-2; D is undetermined. Germline CDR1 reads ENHRY; CDR2 reads SYGVKD. Trimming removed 4 bases from V and 8 bases from J, with 8 bases in between. The CDR3 is made up of 12 amino acids. CDR3 sequence: CAISVPAGELFF. The CDR3 nucleotides read TGTGCCATCAGTGTCCCGGCGGGGGAGCTGTTTTTT.

Details on this clonotype: Germline and junction disagree at one end, which may indicate a read error. The V call is TRBV30, the J call TRBJ2-1, with D unclear. The CDR3 extends over 13 amino acids. Germline V gives CDR1 GTSNPN, CDR2 SVGIG (reference sequence). Here the CDR3 DNA reads TGTGCCTGGAGGCAGAGCTCCTACATTGAGCAGTTCTTC. Amino acid sequence: CAWRQSSYIEQFF.

There are many counts of this clonotype. The genes are TRBV6-6 and TRBJ2-7, with D perhaps TRBD1 (6 bases). This CDR3 spans 13 amino acids. The V end was cut by 7 bases, the J end by 7 bases, with 17 bases between. In germline, CDR1 is MNHNY, CDR2 SVGAGI (reference sequence). DNA of the CDR3: TGTGCCAGCACTGTATGGGCAGGGGATGAGCAGTACTTC. Its translation: CASTVWAGDEQYF.

This clonotype came up a few times. The chain links TRBV6-1 to TRBJ2-6; 8 nucleotides agree with TRBD2. Germline loops: CDR1 MNHNS, CDR2 SASEGT. The CDR3 is 18 residues long. The ends lost 5 bases at V and 0 bases at J; junction bases unmatched: 9. The CDR3 nucleotides read TGTGCCAGCAGTATGGGCGGGGGGCTTCACTCTGGGGCCAACGTCCTGACTTTC. It specifies CASSMGGGLHSGANVLTF.

This clonotype was picked up a small number of times. The chain is built from TRBV24-1 and TRBJ2-3; tentatively, D is TRBD1 (7 bases). V lost 5 bases to trimming and J lost 5 bases, with 13 bases between them. The length of the CDR3 is 14 residues. From germline, CDR1 is KGHDR and CDR2 SFDVKD. The CDR3 DNA reads as TGTGCCACCAGTGGAGCAGGGGGGTTAGATACGCAGTATTTT. Translation: CATSGAGGLDTQYF.

This clonotype was counted only a few times. The gene calls are TRBV15 and TRBJ1-3; 8 bases match TRBD1. Trimming took 4 bases from V and 4 from J; bases not matched to a gene: 6. CDR1 and CDR2 (germline): LNHNV, YYDKDF (reference sequence). CDR3 length equals 15 residues. The CDR3 reads CATSNDRGRGNTIYF. The DNA of the CDR3 is TGTGCCACCAGCAACGACAGGGGAAGGGGAAACACCATATATTTT.

The J gene is TRBJ2-7, the V gene TRBV28; D gene ambiguous. The CDR3 length is 15 residues. With 6 bases removed from V and 1 base from J, the gap between germline ends came to 16 bases. Germline V lookup: CDR1 MDHEN, CDR2 SYDVKM. CDR3 protein: CASSPSGLASYEQYF. CDR3 DNA: TGTGCCAGCAGCCCATCCGGATTGGCATCCTACGAGCAGTACTTC.

The chain employs TRBV3-1 and TRBJ1-4, with D perhaps TRBD1 (5 bases). Germline CDR1 reads LGHDT; CDR2 reads YNNKEL (reference sequence). Trimming cost V 0 bases and J 5 bases, with 13 bases left between them. The length of the CDR3 is 16 residues. The CDR3 nucleotides read TGTGCCAGCAGCCAAGACCCCAGGGCAAAGAATGAAAAACTGTTTTTT. This encodes CASSQDPRAKNEKLFF.

In its sample, this clonotype was seen a few times. This rearrangement joins TRBV20-1 to TRBJ2-7, with D possibly being TRBD1 (6 bases). CDR3 size: 15 residues. Per the germline V gene, CDR1 is DFQATT and CDR2 is SNEGSKA (reference sequence). Trimming cost V 4 bases and J 4 bases, with 20 bases left between them. The CDR3 reads CSAKDPQGLGYEQYF. The CDR3 DNA sequence: TGCAGTGCTAAAGACCCACAGGGTCTAGGGTACGAGCAGTACTTC.

This clonotype was counted ten times or more. This chain links TRBV12-3 or TRBV12-4 with TRBJ2-2, with a tentative D call TRBD1 (5 bases). V lost 2 bases and J lost 1, with 8 bases in between. The CDR3 is 15 residues long. CDR3 in amino acids: CASSLNGQNTGELFF. The CDR3 bases are TGTGCCAGCAGTTTAAACGGACAGAACACCGGGGAGCTGTTTTTT.

This clonotype has a handful of counts. The chain recombines TRBV7-2 with TRBJ2-5; D is perhaps TRBD1 or TRBD2 (5 bases each). Trimming removed 6 bases at V and 1 base at J, with 12 bases between. The CDR3 covers 14 residues. CDR1 is SGHTA and CDR2 is FQGNSA in the germline V gene. Here the CDR3 DNA reads TGTGCCAGCAGACGGACCGGGGCCCAAGAGACCCAGTACTTC. Protein: CASRRTGAQETQYF.

The table lists this clonotype with a few counts. The V call is TRBV7-9, the J call TRBJ2-7; 8 bases align to TRBD1. V shed 4 bases, J shed 6 bases, and the junction held 8 bases outside the gene matches. The germline gives CDR1 SEHNR, CDR2 FQNEAQ (reference sequence). This CDR3 has 14 amino acids. CDR3 in DNA: TGTGCCAGCAGCTGGGTTCAGGGGGCTGGCGAGCAGTACTTC. This translates into CASSWVQGAGEQYF.

A few counts support this clonotype. This chain joins TRBV7-2 and TRBJ2-4, with TRBD2 matching 12 bases. The CDR3 loop spans 17 amino acids. J gave up 2 bases and V 2 bases, and 4 bases lay outside the gene matches. From germline, CDR1 is SGHTA and CDR2 FQGNSA. This chain's CDR3 is CASSLTSGRLTKNIQYF. DNA for the CDR3: TGTGCCAGCAGCTTAACTAGCGGGAGGTTAACCAAAAACATTCAGTACTTC.

The rearrangement uses TRBV15 and TRBJ1-1; D remains unclear. V was pared by 0 bases and J by 3 bases, with 8 bases between. This CDR3 has 14 amino acids. CDR1 is LNHNV, CDR2 YYDKDF, per germline (reference sequence). CDR3 coding DNA: TGTGCCACCAGCAGAGATGGGCGCGACACTGAAGCTTTCTTT. Translated: CATSRDGRDTEAFF.